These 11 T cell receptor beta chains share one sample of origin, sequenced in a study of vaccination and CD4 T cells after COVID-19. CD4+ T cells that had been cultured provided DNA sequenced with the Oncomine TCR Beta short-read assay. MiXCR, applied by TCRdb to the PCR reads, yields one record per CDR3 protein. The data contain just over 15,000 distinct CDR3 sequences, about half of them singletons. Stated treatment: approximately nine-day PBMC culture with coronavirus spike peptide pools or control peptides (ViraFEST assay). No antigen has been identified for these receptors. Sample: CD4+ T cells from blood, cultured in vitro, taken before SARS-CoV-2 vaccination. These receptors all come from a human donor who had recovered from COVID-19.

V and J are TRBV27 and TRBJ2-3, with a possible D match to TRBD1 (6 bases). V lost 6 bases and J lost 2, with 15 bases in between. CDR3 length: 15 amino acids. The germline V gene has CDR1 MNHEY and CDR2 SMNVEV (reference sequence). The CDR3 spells CASSSFGQFTDTQYF. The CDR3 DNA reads TGTGCCAGCAGCTCATTTGGACAGTTCACAGATACGCAGTATTTT.

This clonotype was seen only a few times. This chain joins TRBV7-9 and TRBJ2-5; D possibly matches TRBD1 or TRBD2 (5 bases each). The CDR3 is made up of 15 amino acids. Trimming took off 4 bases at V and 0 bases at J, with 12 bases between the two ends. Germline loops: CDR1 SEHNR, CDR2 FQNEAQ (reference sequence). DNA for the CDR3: TGTGCCAGCAGCTCCCGGGACGGTCACCAAGAGACCCAGTACTTC. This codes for CASSSRDGHQETQYF.

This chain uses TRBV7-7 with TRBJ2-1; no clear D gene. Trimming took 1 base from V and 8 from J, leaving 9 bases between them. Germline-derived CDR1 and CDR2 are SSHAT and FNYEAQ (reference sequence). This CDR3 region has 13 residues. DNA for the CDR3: TGTGCCAGCAGCTTAGGCTACCTTGATGAGCAGTTCTTC. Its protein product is CASSLGYLDEQFF.

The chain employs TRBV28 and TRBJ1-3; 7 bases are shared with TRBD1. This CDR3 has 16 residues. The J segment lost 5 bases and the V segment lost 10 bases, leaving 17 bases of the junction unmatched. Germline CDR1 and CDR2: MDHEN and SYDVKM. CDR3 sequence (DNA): TGTGCCATCCTACCTCTAGAGGGACAGACACGAAACACCATATATTTT. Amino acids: CAILPLEGQTRNTIYF.

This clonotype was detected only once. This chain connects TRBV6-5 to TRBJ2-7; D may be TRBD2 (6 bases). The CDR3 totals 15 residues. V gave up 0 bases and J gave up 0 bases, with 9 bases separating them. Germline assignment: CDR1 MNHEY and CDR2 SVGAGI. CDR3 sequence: CASSYSEGSSYEQYF. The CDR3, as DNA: TGTGCCAGCAGTTACTCGGAGGGAAGCTCCTACGAGCAGTACTTC.

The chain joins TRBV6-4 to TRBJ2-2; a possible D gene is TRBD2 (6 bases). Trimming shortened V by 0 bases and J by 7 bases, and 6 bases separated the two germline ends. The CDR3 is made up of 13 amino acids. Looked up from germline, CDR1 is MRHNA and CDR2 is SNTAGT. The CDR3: CASSDSTSGELFF. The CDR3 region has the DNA TGTGCCAGCAGTGACTCGACTAGCGGGGAGCTGTTTTTT.

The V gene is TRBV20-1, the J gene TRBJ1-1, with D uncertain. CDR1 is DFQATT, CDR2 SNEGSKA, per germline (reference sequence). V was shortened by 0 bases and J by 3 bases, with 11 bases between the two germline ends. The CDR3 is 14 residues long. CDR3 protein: CSARDVLADTEAFF. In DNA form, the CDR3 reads TGCAGTGCTAGAGACGTACTGGCAGACACTGAAGCTTTCTTT.

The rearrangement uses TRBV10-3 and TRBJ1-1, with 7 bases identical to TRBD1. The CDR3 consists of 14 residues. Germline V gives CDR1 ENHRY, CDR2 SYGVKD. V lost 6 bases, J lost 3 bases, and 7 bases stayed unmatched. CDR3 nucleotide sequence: TGTGCCATCAGCCGAACCGACAGGGACACTGAAGCTTTCTTT. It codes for CAISRTDRDTEAFF.

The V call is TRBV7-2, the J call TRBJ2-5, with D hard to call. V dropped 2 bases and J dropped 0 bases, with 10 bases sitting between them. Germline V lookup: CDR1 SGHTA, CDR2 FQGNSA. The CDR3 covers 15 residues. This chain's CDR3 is CASSLNSWYQETQYF. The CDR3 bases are TGTGCCAGCAGCTTAAACTCCTGGTACCAAGAGACCCAGTACTTC.

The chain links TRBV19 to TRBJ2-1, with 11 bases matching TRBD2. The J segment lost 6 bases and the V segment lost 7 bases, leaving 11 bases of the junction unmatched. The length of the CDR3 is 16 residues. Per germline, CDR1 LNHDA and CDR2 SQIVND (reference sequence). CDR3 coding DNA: TGTGCCAGTAAACCCCTTAGCGGGAGGGGTGTCAATGAGCAGTTCTTC. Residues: CASKPLSGRGVNEQFF.

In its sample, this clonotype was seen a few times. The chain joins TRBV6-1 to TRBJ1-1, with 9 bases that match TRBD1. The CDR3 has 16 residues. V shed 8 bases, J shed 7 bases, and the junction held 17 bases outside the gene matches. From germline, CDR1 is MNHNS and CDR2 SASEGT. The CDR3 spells CASLSGTGIFESEAFF. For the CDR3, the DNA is TGTGCCAGCCTCTCCGGGACAGGGATTTTCGAGAGTGAAGCTTTCTTT.